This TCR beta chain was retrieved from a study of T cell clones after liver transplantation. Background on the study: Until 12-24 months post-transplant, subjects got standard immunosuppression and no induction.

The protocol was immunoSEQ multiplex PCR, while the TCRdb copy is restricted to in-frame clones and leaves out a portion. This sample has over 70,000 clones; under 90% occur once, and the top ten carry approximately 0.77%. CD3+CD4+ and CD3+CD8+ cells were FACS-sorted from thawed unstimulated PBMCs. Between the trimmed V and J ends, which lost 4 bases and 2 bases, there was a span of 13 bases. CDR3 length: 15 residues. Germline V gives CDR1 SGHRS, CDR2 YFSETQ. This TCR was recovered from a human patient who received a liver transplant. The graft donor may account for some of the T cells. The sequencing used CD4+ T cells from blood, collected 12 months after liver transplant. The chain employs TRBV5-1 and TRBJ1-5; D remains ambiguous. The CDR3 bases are TGCGCCAGCAGCCCCGGGGTAGTGGGCAATCAGCCCCAGCATTTT. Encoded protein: CASSPGVVGNQPQHF.